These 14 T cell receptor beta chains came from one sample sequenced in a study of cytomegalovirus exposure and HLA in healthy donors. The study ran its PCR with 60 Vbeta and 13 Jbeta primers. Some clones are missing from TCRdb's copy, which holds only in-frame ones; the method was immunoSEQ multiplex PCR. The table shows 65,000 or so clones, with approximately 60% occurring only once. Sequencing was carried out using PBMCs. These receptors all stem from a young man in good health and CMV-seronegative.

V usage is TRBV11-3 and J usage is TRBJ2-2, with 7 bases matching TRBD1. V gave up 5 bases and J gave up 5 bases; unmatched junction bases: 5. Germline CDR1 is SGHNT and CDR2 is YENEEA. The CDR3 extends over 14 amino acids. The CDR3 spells CASSPGTATGELFF. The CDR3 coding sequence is TGTGCCAGCAGCCCCGGGACAGCGACCGGGGAGCTGTTTTTT.

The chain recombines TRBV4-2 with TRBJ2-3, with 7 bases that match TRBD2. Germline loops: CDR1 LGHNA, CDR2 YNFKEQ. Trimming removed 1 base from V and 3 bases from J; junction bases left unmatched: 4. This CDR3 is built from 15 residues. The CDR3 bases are TGTGCCAGCAGCCAAGGGGAGGGACGGACAGATACGCAGTATTTT. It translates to CASSQGEGRTDTQYF.

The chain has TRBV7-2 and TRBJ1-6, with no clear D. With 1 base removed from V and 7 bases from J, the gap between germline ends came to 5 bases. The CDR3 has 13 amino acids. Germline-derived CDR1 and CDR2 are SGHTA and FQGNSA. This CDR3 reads CASSLGANSPLHF. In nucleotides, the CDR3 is TGTGCCAGCAGCTTAGGGGCGAATTCACCCCTCCACTTT.

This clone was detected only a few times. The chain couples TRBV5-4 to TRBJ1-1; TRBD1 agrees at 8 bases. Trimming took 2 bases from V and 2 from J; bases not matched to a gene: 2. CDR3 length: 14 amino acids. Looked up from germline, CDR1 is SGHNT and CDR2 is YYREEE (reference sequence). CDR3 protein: CASSLQGVNTEAFF. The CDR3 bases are TGTGCCAGCAGCTTACAGGGGGTTAACACTGAAGCTTTCTTT.

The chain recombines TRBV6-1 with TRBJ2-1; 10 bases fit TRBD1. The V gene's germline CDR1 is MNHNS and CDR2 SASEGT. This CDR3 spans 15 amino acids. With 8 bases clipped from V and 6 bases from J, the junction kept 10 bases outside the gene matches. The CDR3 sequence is CASLTPGQGSNEQFF. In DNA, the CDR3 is TGTGCCAGCTTGACCCCGGGACAGGGGAGCAATGAGCAGTTCTTC.

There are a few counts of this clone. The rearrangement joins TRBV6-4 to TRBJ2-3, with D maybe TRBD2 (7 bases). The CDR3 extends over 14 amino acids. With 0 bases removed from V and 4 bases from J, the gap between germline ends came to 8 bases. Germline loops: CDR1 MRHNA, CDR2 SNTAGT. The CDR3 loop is CASSDSGGPDTQYF. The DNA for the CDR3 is TGTGCCAGCAGTGACTCGGGGGGGCCAGATACGCAGTATTTT.

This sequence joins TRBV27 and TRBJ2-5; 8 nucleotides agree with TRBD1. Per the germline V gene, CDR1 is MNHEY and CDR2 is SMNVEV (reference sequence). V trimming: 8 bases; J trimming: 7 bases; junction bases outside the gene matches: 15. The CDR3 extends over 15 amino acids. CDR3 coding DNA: TGTGCCAGCCGGTACTACGGACAGGGTCTGGGGACCCAGTACTTC. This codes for CASRYYGQGLGTQYF.

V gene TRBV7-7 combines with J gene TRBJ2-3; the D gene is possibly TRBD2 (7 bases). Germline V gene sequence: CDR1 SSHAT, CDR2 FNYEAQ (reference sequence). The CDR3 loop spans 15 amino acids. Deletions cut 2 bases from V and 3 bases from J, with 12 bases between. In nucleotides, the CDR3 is TGTGCCAGCAGCTTATTGGGGGGGCCAACAGATACGCAGTATTTT. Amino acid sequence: CASSLLGGPTDTQYF.

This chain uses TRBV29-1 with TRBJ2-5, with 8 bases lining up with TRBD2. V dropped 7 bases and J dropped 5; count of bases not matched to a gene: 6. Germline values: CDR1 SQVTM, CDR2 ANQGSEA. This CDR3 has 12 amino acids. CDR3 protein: CSASGGRETQYF. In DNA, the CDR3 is TGCAGCGCAAGTGGCGGGAGGGAGACCCAGTACTTC.

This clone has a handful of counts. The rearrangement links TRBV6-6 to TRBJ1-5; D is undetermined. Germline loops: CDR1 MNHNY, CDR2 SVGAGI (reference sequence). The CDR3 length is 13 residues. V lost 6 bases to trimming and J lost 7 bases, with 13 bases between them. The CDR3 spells CASSPTDRQPQHF. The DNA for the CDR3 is TGTGCCAGCAGCCCGACTGATCGGCAGCCCCAGCATTTT.

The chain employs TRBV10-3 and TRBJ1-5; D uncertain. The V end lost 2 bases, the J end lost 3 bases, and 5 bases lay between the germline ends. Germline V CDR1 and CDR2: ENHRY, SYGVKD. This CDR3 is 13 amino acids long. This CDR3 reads CAISENLNQPQHF. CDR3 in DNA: TGTGCCATCAGTGAGAATCTCAATCAGCCCCAGCATTTT.

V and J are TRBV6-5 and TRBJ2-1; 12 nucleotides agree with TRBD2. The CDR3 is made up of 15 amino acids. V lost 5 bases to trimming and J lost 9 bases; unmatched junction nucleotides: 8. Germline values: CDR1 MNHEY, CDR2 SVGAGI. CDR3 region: CASSGRLAGEGEQFF. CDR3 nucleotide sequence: TGTGCCAGCAGTGGACGACTAGCGGGGGAAGGTGAGCAGTTCTTC.

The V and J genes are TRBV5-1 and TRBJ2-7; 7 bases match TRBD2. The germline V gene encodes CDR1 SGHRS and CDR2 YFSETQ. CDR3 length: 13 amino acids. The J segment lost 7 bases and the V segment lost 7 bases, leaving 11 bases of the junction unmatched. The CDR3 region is CASELGGGGEQYF. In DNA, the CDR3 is TGCGCCAGCGAGTTAGGCGGGGGTGGAGAGCAGTACTTC.

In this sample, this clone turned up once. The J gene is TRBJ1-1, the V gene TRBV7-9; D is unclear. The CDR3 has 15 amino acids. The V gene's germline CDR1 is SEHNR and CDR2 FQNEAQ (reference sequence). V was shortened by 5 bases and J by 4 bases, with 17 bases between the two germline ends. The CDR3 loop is CASSPRSEGGTEAFF. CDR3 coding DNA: TGTGCCAGCAGCCCCCGGAGCGAGGGCGGCACTGAAGCTTTCTTT.